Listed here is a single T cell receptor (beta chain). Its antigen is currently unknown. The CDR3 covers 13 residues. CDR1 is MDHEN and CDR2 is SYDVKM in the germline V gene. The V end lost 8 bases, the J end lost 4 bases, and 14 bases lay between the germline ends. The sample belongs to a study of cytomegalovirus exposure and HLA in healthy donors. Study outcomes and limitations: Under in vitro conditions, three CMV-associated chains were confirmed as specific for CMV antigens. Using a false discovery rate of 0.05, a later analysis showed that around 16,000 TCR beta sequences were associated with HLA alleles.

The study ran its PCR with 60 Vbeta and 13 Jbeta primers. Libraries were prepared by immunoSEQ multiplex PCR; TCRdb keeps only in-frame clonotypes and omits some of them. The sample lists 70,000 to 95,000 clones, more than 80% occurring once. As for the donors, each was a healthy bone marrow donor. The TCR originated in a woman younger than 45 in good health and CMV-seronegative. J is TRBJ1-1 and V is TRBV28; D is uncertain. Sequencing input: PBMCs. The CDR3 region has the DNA TGTGCCAGCGCCCAGGAGGGTCGCACTGAAGCTTTCTTT. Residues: CASAQEGRTEAFF. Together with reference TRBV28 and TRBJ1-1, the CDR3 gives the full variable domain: DVKVTQSSRYLVKRTGEKVFLECVQDMDHENMFWYRQDPGLGLRLIYFSYDVKMKEKGDIPEGYSVSREKKERFSLILESASTNQTSMYLCASAQEGRTEAFFGQGTRLTVV.